This is a list of T cell receptor beta chains from one sample in a study of T cell responses to AZD1222 COVID-19 vaccine. Repertoires were generated with immunoSEQ multiplex PCR, while TCRdb's copy carries only in-frame clones and drops some. Among about 70,000 clones listed, just over 90% were seen once. The specimen comprised peripheral blood, sampled 28 days after the second AZD1222 dose. Receptor source: an adult who received the AZD1222 COVID-19 vaccine. Both conserved end residues are part of each CDR3.

V	J	CDR3
TRBV9	TRBJ2-1	CASSEHLDDEQFF
TRBV3-1/TRBV3-2	TRBJ2-6	CASSQGWTGGSGANVLTF
TRBV4-2	TRBJ1-3	CASTPEGTGNTIYF
TRBV6-5	TRBJ1-1	CASSWAARETEAFF
TRBV30	TRBJ1-1	CAWSRQANTEAFF
TRBV5-5	TRBJ1-1	CASSFGQGPEAFF
TRBV2	TRBJ2-7	CASTLGLASGSYEQYF
TRBV30	TRBJ1-1	CAWSGPPGRGAEAFF
TRBV7-9	TRBJ1-1	CASSLALANTEAFF
TRBV21-1	TRBJ2-7	CASSPCGREYKGYEQYF
TRBV30	TRBJ1-2	CAWSPGQRYGYTF
TRBV11-2	TRBJ1-2	CASTPLDRYYGYTF
TRBV7-9	TRBJ2-1	CASSPRTGQEFF
TRBV4-1	TRBJ2-3	CASSRYGRVGATDTQYF
TRBV28	TRBJ1-1	CASSQGGADTEAFF
TRBV5-6	TRBJ1-2	CASSLVRYGYTF
TRBV29-1	TRBJ2-7	CSVEDRVRSEQYF
TRBV6-6	TRBJ1-2	CASKFPGSLGYGYTF
TRBV7-9	TRBJ1-3	CASSLGRDTIYF
TRBV5-6	TRBJ2-7	CASRTRHYEQYF
TRBV7-8	TRBJ2-1	CASSLGRAGVGLHEQFF
TRBV5-1	TRBJ1-4	CASSSSGSTGDEKLFF
TRBV7-2	TRBJ1-1	CASSLVGGNRGDVAFF
TRBV5-1	TRBJ1-5	CASSYSGNSNQPQHF
TRBV3-1/TRBV3-2	TRBJ1-4	CASSQEKGRDEKLFF
TRBV27	TRBJ1-1	CASSFSTGNTEAFF
TRBV10-3	TRBJ2-5	CAISEPRTGGGETQYF
TRBV9	TRBJ1-4	CASSVQGDEKLFF
TRBV6-5	TRBJ2-1	CASSSNRDYDNEQFF
TRBV3-1/TRBV3-2	TRBJ2-1	CASSQGLISYNEQFF
TRBV27	TRBJ1-2	CASSPRGLGLDYTF
TRBV6-5	TRBJ2-5	CASSYSASFGETQYF
TRBV7-9	TRBJ2-1	CASSQLAGGHYNEQFF
TRBV5-4	TRBJ2-1	CASSLGGTSGRANEQFF
TRBV28	TRBJ1-1	CASSLFFDGGVNTEAFF
TRBV29-1	TRBJ1-2	CSVGLTGGDGYTF
TRBV19	TRBJ1-1	CASSRGQVNTEAFF
TRBV12-3/TRBV12-4	TRBJ1-1	CASGLGLNTEAFF
TRBV7-3	TRBJ2-3	CASSSKRETDTQYF
TRBV5-1	TRBJ1-1	CASSFGGTGTMNTEAFF
TRBV11-3	TRBJ2-7	CASSYGQGRGYEQYF
TRBV5-1	TRBJ1-5	CASSLLGGNQPQHF
TRBV24-1	TRBJ2-2	CATEGEGALTGELFF
TRBV7-2	TRBJ2-1	CASSLGLALYNEQFF
TRBV27	TRBJ2-3	CASSLLAEAADTQYF
TRBV5-1	TRBJ2-2	CASSLEQVTGELFF
TRBV30	TRBJ2-1	CAWSLPWGSHLYEQFF
TRBV4-2	TRBJ1-1	CASSQEYGTPEAFF
TRBV18	TRBJ2-3	CASSPSPPDTQYF
TRBV6-5	TRBJ2-2	CASSKGRNTGELFF
TRBV4-1	TRBJ2-2	CASSQVGGELFF